These 27 T cell receptor beta chains were sequenced from one sample in a study of T cells in localized non-small cell lung cancer. Only in-frame clones appear in the TCRdb table, and some are missing; sequencing was by immunoSEQ multiplex PCR. Of 15,000 to 20,000 clones in the sample, about 80% were seen once. The material sequenced was peripheral blood, taken before any cancer treatment. The receptors were sampled from a male donor aged 60 or over with stage I lung adenocarcinoma.

V gene TRBV6-5 combines with J gene TRBJ1-1; 7 bases line up with TRBD1. Trimming took 5 bases from V and 3 from J; bases not matched to a gene: 0. The CDR3 consists of 12 residues. Looked up from germline, CDR1 is MNHEY and CDR2 is SVGAGI. The CDR3 protein is CASSTGDTEAFF. The CDR3 DNA follows: TGTGCCAGCAGTACAGGGGACACTGAAGCTTTCTTT.

This clone has only one observation. This chain links TRBV15 with TRBJ2-5; 8 bases are a match to TRBD1. The V segment lost 9 bases and the J segment 4 bases; nucleotides outside the gene matches: 10. Germline assignment: CDR1 LNHNV and CDR2 YYDKDF (reference sequence). The CDR3 length is 14 residues. As DNA, the CDR3 is TGTGCCACACGGACAGGGAGCGGTGGAGAGACCCAGTACTTC. Its translation is CATRTGSGGETQYF.

The chain is built from TRBV19 and TRBJ2-2; 12 nucleotides agree with TRBD2. CDR3 length equals 17 residues. Trimming took 3 bases from V and 3 from J; bases not matched to a gene: 5. From germline, CDR1 is LNHDA and CDR2 SQIVND (reference sequence). CDR3 protein: CASSMASGGEYTGELFF. CDR3 sequence (DNA): TGTGCCAGTAGTATGGCTAGCGGGGGGGAGTACACCGGGGAGCTGTTTTTT.

The chain combines TRBV7-2 with TRBJ1-2; D is unresolved. Per germline, CDR1 SGHTA and CDR2 FQGNSA. Trimming took 1 base from V and 14 from J, leaving 5 bases between them. The CDR3 has 9 amino acids. DNA for the CDR3: TGTGCCAGCAGCTTAGAAGGGACCTTC. As protein: CASSLEGTF. The whole variable domain, filled in from reference TRBV7-2 and TRBJ1-2, reads GAGVSQSPSNKVTEKGKDVELRCDPISGHTALYWYRQSLGQGLEFLIYFQGNSAPDKSGLPSDRFSAERTGGSVSTLTIQRTQQEDSAVYLCASSLEGTFGSGTRLTVV.

The rearrangement links TRBV30 to TRBJ2-3, with D unresolved. Trimming took 0 bases from V and 1 from J, leaving 5 bases between them. This CDR3 comprises 13 residues. Germline assignment: CDR1 GTSNPN and CDR2 SVGIG (reference sequence). The chain's CDR3 is CAWSVAGTDTQYF. In nucleotides, the CDR3 is TGTGCCTGGAGTGTAGCCGGCACAGATACGCAGTATTTT.

This clone is a singleton in its sample. The chain joins TRBV2 to TRBJ1-5; D is possibly TRBD1 (5 bases). The CDR3 contains 13 residues. The V end was cut by 2 bases, the J end by 7 bases, with 9 bases between. Germline CDR1 and CDR2: SNHLY and FYNNEI. The CDR3 is CASSEQGRQPQHF. Here the CDR3 DNA reads TGTGCCAGCAGTGAACAGGGCAGGCAGCCCCAGCATTTT.

Only a few counts were recorded for this clone. The rearrangement joins TRBV19 to TRBJ2-6; D is uncertain. CDR1 is LNHDA, CDR2 SQIVND, per germline (reference sequence). The CDR3 is 13 amino acids. With 3 bases removed from V and 13 bases from J, the gap between germline ends came to 13 bases. CDR3 amino acids: CASSMQNGEVLTF. The CDR3 DNA follows: TGTGCCAGTAGTATGCAGAATGGGGAAGTCCTGACTTTC.

The chain uses TRBV30 and TRBJ2-4; 7 bases line up with TRBD2. The V and J ends lost 1 base and 6 bases, in that order; junction bases with no gene match: 6. Germline CDR1 is GTSNPN and CDR2 is SVGIG (reference sequence). The CDR3 totals 14 residues. The CDR3 DNA is TGTGCCTGGAGTGAAGGCGGGAGCCTAAACATTCAGTACTTC. It translates to CAWSEGGSLNIQYF.

This sequence joins TRBV7-8 and TRBJ2-1; 8 bases map to TRBD2. This CDR3 comprises 18 residues. Germline CDR1 SGHVS, CDR2 FQNEAQ. Unmatched junction bases numbered 11, after V lost 2 bases and J lost 2 bases. The CDR3 protein is CASSLRMRGELTYNEQFF. The DNA for the CDR3 is TGTGCCAGCAGCTTAAGGATGCGGGGGGAGCTGACCTACAATGAGCAGTTCTTC.

The chain has TRBV2 and TRBJ2-4; the match to TRBD1 covers 7 bases. CDR3 length: 12 amino acids. The junction had 8 bases not matched to a gene; V was cut back by 11 bases and J by 7 bases. Germline CDR1 SNHLY, CDR2 FYNNEI. The CDR3 nucleotides are TGTGCCCGAGTCGACAGGGTGAACATTCAGTACTTC. Encoded protein: CARVDRVNIQYF.

This clone has more than one count but fewer than ten. The V gene is TRBV7-3, the J gene TRBJ2-3, with a weak D call TRBD2 (5 bases). Germline V gene lookup returns CDR1 SGHTA and CDR2 FQGTGA. The CDR3 covers 13 residues. V lost 5 bases, J lost 4 bases, and 10 bases lay in between. The CDR3 DNA is TGTGCCAGCAGCCGTCGCGGGCCAGATACGCAGTATTTT. Encoded protein: CASSRRGPDTQYF.

The chain uses TRBV27 and TRBJ2-1, with TRBD1 matching over 7 bases. Germline-derived CDR1 and CDR2 are MNHEY and SMNVEV (reference sequence). Trimming at V came to 4 bases and at J to 0 bases, leaving 12 bases not matched to a gene. This CDR3 comprises 18 residues. CDR3 in amino acids: CASSSSIHRQGSYNEQFF. CDR3 coding DNA: TGTGCCAGCAGTTCCTCCATCCATAGACAGGGCTCCTACAATGAGCAGTTCTTC.

This chain links TRBV7-9 with TRBJ2-2; 9 bases map to TRBD2. The germline V gene encodes CDR1 SEHNR and CDR2 FQNEAQ (reference sequence). J lost 7 bases, V lost 8 bases, and 14 bases had no gene match. This CDR3 contains 16 residues. DNA of the CDR3: TGTGCCAGCGGACACAAAGGGACTAGCTTTGGCGGGGAGCTGTTTTTT. It encodes CASGHKGTSFGGELFF.

The chain recombines TRBV5-5 with TRBJ2-2; 8 nucleotides match TRBD2. Germline assignment: CDR1 SGHKS and CDR2 YYEKEE (reference sequence). The V segment lost 4 bases and the J segment 6 bases; nucleotides outside the gene matches: 2. CDR3 length: 13 residues. The CDR3 sequence: CASSLGLAGELFF. The DNA for the CDR3 is TGTGCCAGCAGCCTGGGACTAGCCGGGGAGCTGTTTTTT.

This clone was seen just once. This CDR3 is CASSYPRDRGLGYTF. The CDR3 DNA reads as TGTGCCAGCAGCTACCCCCGGGACAGGGGTTTGGGCTACACCTTC. The chain couples TRBV5-4 to TRBJ1-2; 10 nucleotides agree with TRBD1. Losses at the gene ends were 3 bases for V and 8 bases for J; bases not matched to a gene: 10. The V gene's germline CDR1 is SGHNT and CDR2 YYREEE (reference sequence). The CDR3 runs 15 residues.

J is TRBJ2-7 and V is TRBV30; D gene ambiguous. The CDR3 runs 15 residues. The V end was cut by 0 bases, the J end by 0 bases, with 12 bases between. CDR1 is GTSNPN and CDR2 is SVGIG in the germline V gene (reference sequence). The CDR3 DNA follows: TGTGCCTGGAGTGTTCTGGGCTCTAGCTCCTACGAGCAGTACTTC. Translating it yields CAWSVLGSSSYEQYF.

This chain links TRBV28 with TRBJ1-1; 9 bases line up with TRBD1. The CDR3 loop spans 14 amino acids. CDR1 and CDR2 (germline): MDHEN, SYDVKM. With V trimmed by 6 bases and J by 1 base, 3 bases remained unmatched. The CDR3 coding sequence is TGTGCCAGCAGACCGGGACAGGGGAACACTGAAGCTTTCTTT. This sequence encodes CASRPGQGNTEAFF. Combining the CDR3 with reference TRBV28 and TRBJ1-1 gives the whole variable domain DVKVTQSSRYLVKRTGEKVFLECVQDMDHENMFWYRQDPGLGLRLIYFSYDVKMKEKGDIPEGYSVSREKKERFSLILESASTNQTSMYLCASRPGQGNTEAFFGQGTRLTVV.

This chain joins TRBV7-3 and TRBJ2-7, with 12 bases fitting TRBD2. CDR3 length: 14 amino acids. Germline lookup yields CDR1 SGHTA and CDR2 FQGTGA. The V and J ends lost 5 bases and 6 bases, in that order; junction bases with no gene match: 5. The CDR3 DNA reads as TGTGCCAGCAGCCCCGGGACTAGCGGGTTCGAGCAGTACTTC. This encodes CASSPGTSGFEQYF.

The rearrangement links TRBV7-9 to TRBJ2-5; maybe TRBD1 (5 bases). The CDR3 totals 15 residues. Germline V gene lookup returns CDR1 SEHNR and CDR2 FQNEAQ (reference sequence). Trimming took 3 bases from V and 2 from J, leaving 13 bases between them. In DNA form, the CDR3 reads TGTGCCAGCAGCTTGTGGGGCCGAAGACAAGAGACCCAGTACTTC. Encoded protein: CASSLWGRRQETQYF.

V gene TRBV5-5 combines with J gene TRBJ2-2; 7 positions match TRBD1. J gave up 4 bases and V 0 bases, and 18 bases lay outside the gene matches. CDR3 size: 20 residues. Germline V gene data show CDR1 as SGHKS and CDR2 as YYEKEE (reference sequence). The CDR3 DNA reads TGTGCCAGCAGCTTGGCCTCGCAGTTGAGGGGGCTTTGGGCCACCGGGGAGCTGTTTTTT. Protein product: CASSLASQLRGLWATGELFF.

The chain joins TRBV7-2 to TRBJ2-7, with 7 bases matching TRBD1. Trimming removed 2 bases from V and 2 bases from J; junction bases left unmatched: 9. The CDR3 runs to 16 residues. The germline gives CDR1 SGHTA, CDR2 FQGNSA. The CDR3 nucleotides read TGTGCCAGCAGCTTAAAAGGGAACACAGGGGCCTACGAGCAGTACTTC. Translation: CASSLKGNTGAYEQYF. Combining the CDR3 with reference TRBV7-2 and TRBJ2-7 gives the whole variable domain GAGVSQSPSNKVTEKGKDVELRCDPISGHTALYWYRQSLGQGLEFLIYFQGNSAPDKSGLPSDRFSAERTGGSVSTLTIQRTQQEDSAVYLCASSLKGNTGAYEQYFGPGTRLTVT.

As regards this clone: Because the CDR3's place on the DNA is in doubt, the DNA is left out and the CDR3 is given as listed by TCRdb. The gene calls are TRBV6-4 and TRBJ2-2; the D call in the table, TRBD2, was not verified against the DNA. The CDR3 length is 16 residues, termini included. Germline values: CDR1 MRHNA, CDR2 SNTAGT. This chain's CDR3 is CASSSSTSANTGELFF.

The chain joins TRBV18 to TRBJ1-4; maybe TRBD1 (6 bases). This CDR3 is built from 16 residues. Germline CDR1 KGHSH, CDR2 LQKENI. V lost 6 bases and J lost 0, with 14 bases in between. The CDR3, as DNA: TGTGCCAGCTCCCAGGGGACACTTGCAACTAATGAAAAACTGTTTTTT. Translating gives CASSQGTLATNEKLFF.

J is TRBJ1-1 and V is TRBV19; weak D call: TRBD1 (6 bases). CDR3 length: 15 residues. The V end was cut by 4 bases, the J end by 5 bases, with 17 bases between. Germline values: CDR1 LNHDA, CDR2 SQIVND (reference sequence). The CDR3 spells CASSTPGTRGTEAFF. The CDR3 DNA reads TGTGCCAGTAGTACCCCCGGGACAAGAGGGACTGAAGCTTTCTTT.

The chain recombines TRBV7-2 with TRBJ1-2; D perhaps matches TRBD1 (5 bases). Germline CDR1 reads SGHTA; CDR2 reads FQGNSA. V lost 6 bases to trimming and J lost 8 bases, with 19 bases between them. The length of the CDR3 is 14 residues. For the CDR3, the DNA is TGTGCCAGCAGTTCATCCCAGGGAGTGGACGGCTACACCTTC. This sequence encodes CASSSSQGVDGYTF.

The V and J genes are TRBV7-2 and TRBJ2-1, with D possibly matching TRBD1 (5 bases). This CDR3 comprises 13 residues. The V gene's germline CDR1 is SGHTA and CDR2 FQGNSA. The V and J ends lost 1 base and 4 bases respectively, with 5 bases between them. CDR3 region: CASSLGQYNEQFF. CDR3 DNA sequence: TGTGCCAGCAGCTTAGGACAGTACAATGAGCAGTTCTTC.

The V call is TRBV4-3, the J call TRBJ2-1; TRBD2 matches at 7 bases. Germline values: CDR1 LGHNA, CDR2 YSLEER. V gave up 5 bases and J gave up 2 bases; unmatched junction bases: 3. This CDR3 is 14 amino acids long. CDR3 in DNA: TGCGCCAGCAGCGTAAGCGGGACCTACAATGAGCAGTTCTTC. Protein sequence: CASSVSGTYNEQFF.